The clone carrying this T cell receptor beta chain has a single count. The sample comes from a study of control samples from healthy donors and cancer patients. Looked up from germline, CDR1 is SEHNR and CDR2 is FQNEAQ (reference sequence). V lost 5 bases to trimming and J lost 4 bases, with 20 bases between them. This CDR3 comprises 16 residues. TCRdb keeps only in-frame clones here, not all; method: immunoSEQ multiplex PCR. This sample yields more than 100,000 clones, of which more than 80% are seen a single time; more than 2% belongs to the top ten. Sequencing used blood. This chain links TRBV7-9 with TRBJ1-1; tentative D call: TRBD1 (6 bases). The receptor's source is a man younger than 35 in good health. The CDR3 protein is CASSLQGTPGGTEAFF. CDR3 coding DNA: TGTGCCAGCAGCCTGCAGGGGACTCCCGGGGGCACTGAAGCTTTCTTT.